This TCR beta chain stems from a study of blood T cell repertoires in COVID-19. Looking at the study overall: Sample material is recorded as cDNA or gDNA derived from T cells, B-cell-depleted T cells, or PBMCs.

Per the original methods: Reference gene primer amplification gave nucleated cell count estimates. Sequencing used immunoSEQ multiplex PCR; TCRdb keeps in-frame clones, though not all of them. V and J calls plus clone size are reproduced from that table; the DNA served to infer D and trimming. The sample lists 300,000 or so clones, 85% to 90% occurring once. The V segment lost 6 bases and the J segment 8 bases; nucleotides outside the gene matches: 8. Germline V gene sequence: CDR1 SNHLY, CDR2 FYNNEI. The length of the CDR3 is 13 residues. Material for sequencing was peripheral blood. This receptor was identified in a woman aged 40 to 50 who had recovered from COVID-19. The chain recombines TRBV2 with TRBJ1-2; 8 nucleotides agree with TRBD1. The CDR3 spells CASRPDRGRGYTF. The CDR3 DNA sequence: TGTGCCAGCAGGCCCGACAGGGGAAGGGGCTACACCTTC.